This note documents a single TCR beta chain sequence. What it binds is unknown. This entry comes from a study of cytomegalovirus exposure and HLA in healthy donors. Study-wide points: Most TCR sequences were seen very rarely across donors, but some public TCRs occurred in many.

This CDR3 has 11 residues. Between the trimmed V and J ends, which lost 6 bases and 8 bases, there was a span of 13 bases. The germline V gene encodes CDR1 SQVTM and CDR2 ANQGSEA. The donors were part of the approximately 130-subject validation cohort, which stood apart from the approximately 670-subject first cohort. TCRdb's copy holds only in-frame clones and misses some; the assay was immunoSEQ multiplex PCR. Of about 350,000 clones listed, 87% are singletons. The clonotype was recovered from a woman in her twenties or thirties in good health and CMV-seropositive. The chain has TRBV29-1 and TRBJ1-2, with unresolved D. Sequences were obtained from PBMCs. The CDR3 reads CSVRFGGGYTF. The CDR3, as DNA: TGCAGCGTCCGATTCGGTGGGGGCTACACCTTC.